The source of this T cell receptor beta chain is a study of cytomegalovirus exposure and HLA in healthy donors. With regard to this clone: Its target is not known.

PCR involved 60 Vbeta and 13 Jbeta primers. The repertoire was sequenced with immunoSEQ multiplex PCR; TCRdb's copy has only in-frame clones and lacks some. The sample has about 160,000 clones; 65% to 90% are singletons. V trimming: 7 bases; J trimming: 3 bases; junction bases outside the gene matches: 9. From germline, CDR1 is SNHLY and CDR2 FYNNEI. There are 15 residues in the CDR3. Study conclusions and caveats: A missense variant in DCLRE1C was later tied to TCR beta V- and J-gene trimming. The listing of about 150 TCR beta chains classed them as cytomegalovirus-associated.

This receptor was obtained from a man in his fifties or sixties in good health and CMV-seropositive. The rearrangement joins TRBV2 to TRBJ2-3; 8 bases fit TRBD1. Sequencing input: PBMCs. The chain's CDR3 is CASNQQGVGTDTQYF. The CDR3 DNA sequence: TGTGCCAGCAATCAACAGGGGGTGGGTACAGATACGCAGTATTTT.